This T cell receptor beta chain is from a study of CD8 T cells in ankylosing spondylitis. Overall study results and limits: Ankylosing spondylitis blood appeared to be characterized by a TCR beta motif of 7 to 9 highly homologous variants. As reported, disease-linked clones showed significant enrichment in matched ankylosing spondylitis synovial fluid.

TCRdb itself ran the 5' RACE reads through MiXCR, one entry per CDR3 protein. The profile shows 750,000 to 850,000 distinct CDR3 sequences, 12% of them singletons. This clonotype turned up a few times. Its antigen is as yet unknown. The CDR3 totals 14 residues. The V gene's germline CDR1 is SEHNR and CDR2 FQNEAQ (reference sequence). The V gene end was trimmed by 4 bases and the J gene end by 8 bases; junction bases not matched to a gene: 9. The sequence derives from a male donor with ankylosing spondylitis. Sequenced sample: blood, either unsorted or a sorted T cell fraction (not recorded which). The chain joins TRBV7-9 to TRBJ1-1, with TRBD1 identical over 8 bases. The CDR3 DNA sequence: TGTGCCAGCAGCTCCGGACAGGGCGGCAAGGAAGCTTTCTTT. The encoded protein is CASSSGQGGKEAFF.